This TCR beta chain was sequenced during a study of CD8 T cells in Susac syndrome. This clonotype is a singleton in its sample. When the RNA was reverse transcribed, random hexamers were used with an input of 0.5 to 1 ug. Amplification of TCR beta CDR3 was carried out by immunoSEQ multiplex PCR, which covered 54 Vbeta and 13 Jbeta segments. MiXCR, run by TCRdb on the immunoSEQ multiplex PCR reads, gives a single entry per CDR3 protein. Here the sample spans 200,000 or so distinct CDR3 sequences, about 93% being singletons. Sequencing of TCR beta was undertaken in CD8+ and CD4+ T cells derived from blood. Input material: CD8+ T cells from PBMCs. The clonotype was recovered from a human donor with multiple sclerosis.

In nucleotides, the CDR3 is TGTGCCAGCAGCCACGGCAGCAAGGAGACCCAGTACTTC. Residues: CASSHGSKETQYF. The chain combines TRBV11-1 with TRBJ2-5; D remains ambiguous. Trimming removed 5 bases from V and 5 bases from J, with 12 bases in between. The CDR3 contains 13 residues. CDR1 is SGHAT, CDR2 FQDESV, per germline (reference sequence).